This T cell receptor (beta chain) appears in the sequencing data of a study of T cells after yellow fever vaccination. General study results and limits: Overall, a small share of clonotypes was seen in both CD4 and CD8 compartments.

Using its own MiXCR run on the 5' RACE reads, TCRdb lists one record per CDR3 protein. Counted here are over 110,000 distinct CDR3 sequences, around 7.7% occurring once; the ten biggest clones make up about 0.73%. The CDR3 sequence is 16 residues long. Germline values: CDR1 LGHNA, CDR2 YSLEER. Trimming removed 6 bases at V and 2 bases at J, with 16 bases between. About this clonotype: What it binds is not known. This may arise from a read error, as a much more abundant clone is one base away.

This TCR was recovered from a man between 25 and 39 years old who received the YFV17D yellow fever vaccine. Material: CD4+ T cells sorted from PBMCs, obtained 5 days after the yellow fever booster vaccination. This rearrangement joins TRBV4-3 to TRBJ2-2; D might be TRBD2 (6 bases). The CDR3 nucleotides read TGCGCCAGCAGTCCTTTTGGGACTCACAACACCGGGGAGCTGTTTTTT. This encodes CASSPFGTHNTGELFF.